A selection of T cell receptor beta chains follows, all from one sample in a study of cytomegalovirus exposure and HLA in healthy donors. The repertoire was sequenced with immunoSEQ multiplex PCR; TCRdb's copy has only in-frame clones and lacks some. There are about 190,000 clones in the sample; under 80% occur only once, and 4% to 5% lies in the top ten. The sequenced material came from PBMCs. The receptors shown here come from a man aged 30 to 45 in good health and CMV-seropositive. CDR3s include the opening cysteine and the closing phenylalanine or tryptophan. D genes are given only for firm matches. Clone size, where shown, is once, few, many, or a class for clones that have expanded.

NA TRBJ1-3 TRBV29-1 NA CSGTGDSGNTIYF TGCAGCGGCACAGGTGACTCTGGAAACACCATATATTTT
once TRBJ2-7 TRBV28 TRBD1 CASSSPGQGEYF TGTGCCAGCAGTTCCCCGGGACAGGGGGAGTACTTC
few TRBJ2-7 TRBV28 TRBD2 CASSLVAGGPNAYEQYF TGTGCCAGCAGTTTGGTAGCGGGAGGCCCCAACGCCTACGAGCAGTACTTC
few TRBJ2-1 TRBV6-5 NA CASGGFYNEQFF TGTGCCAGCGGAGGTTTCTACAATGAGCAGTTCTTC
NA TRBJ2-7 TRBV30 TRBD2 CAWSPGGSGSSF TGTGCCTGGAGCCCCGGGGGCAGCGGGAGCTCCTTC
few TRBJ2-1 TRBV28 TRBD1 CASSLGQGFGNEQFF TGTGCCAGCAGCCTCGGACAGGGGTTTGGCAATGAGCAGTTCTTC
NA TRBJ2-5 TRBV5-1 TRBD1 CASSPGTGVRETQYF TGCGCCAGCAGCCCCGGGACAGGGGTGCGGGAGACCCAGTACTTC
NA TRBJ1-5 TRBV9 NA CASSVEGGNNQPQHF TGTGCCAGCAGCGTAGAGGGGGGGAACAATCAGCCCCAGCATTTT
NA TRBJ2-7 TRBV27 NA CASSRSEMRYEQYF TGTGCCAGCAGTAGGTCGGAGATGCGGTACGAGCAGTACTTC
once TRBJ2-3 TRBV7-3 TRBD2 CASSLGGADTQYF TGTGCCAGCAGCTTGGGGGGGGCAGATACGCAGTATTTT
NA TRBJ2-2 TRBV6-5 TRBD2 CASSYGAGVTTGELFF TGTGCCAGCAGTTACGGGGCGGGAGTAACAACCGGGGAGCTGTTTTTT